The 22 T cell receptor beta chains below all came from one sample that was sequenced in a study of chemoradiotherapy in HPV16-positive cancers. Data came from immunoSEQ multiplex PCR; TCRdb stores just in-frame clones and leaves some out. Here the sample spans 4,800 or so clones, around 86% being singletons. The sample consisted of tumor tissue, taken from a patient who underwent chemoradiotherapy. The receptors shown here come from a human donor with HPV-associated anogenital cancer.

V usage is TRBV10-1 and J usage is TRBJ1-3; the match to TRBD1 covers 8 bases. The CDR3 consists of 15 residues. After removal of 2 bases from V and 4 bases from J, the junction contained 4 bases not matched to a gene. The V gene's germline CDR1 is WNHNN and CDR2 SYGVQD (reference sequence). CDR3 sequence (DNA): TGCGCCAGCAGTGAGGACAGGGGATCAGGAAACACCATATATTTT. It translates to CASSEDRGSGNTIYF.

V usage is TRBV5-4 and J usage is TRBJ2-7; 9 bases map to TRBD2. This CDR3 is built from 17 residues. The germline V gene has CDR1 SGHNT and CDR2 YYREEE (reference sequence). The V gene end was trimmed by 0 bases and the J gene end by 4 bases; junction bases not matched to a gene: 11. CDR3 sequence (DNA): TGTGCCAGCAGCTTGGGTGGCGGGGGGGCCGGTACGTACGAGCAGTACTTC. It yields the protein CASSLGGGGAGTYEQYF.

The chain employs TRBV27 and TRBJ2-1, with D unresolved. The CDR3 contains 15 residues. V shed 3 bases and J shed 3 bases, with 12 bases lying between them. Per the germline V gene, CDR1 is MNHEY and CDR2 is SMNVEV (reference sequence). DNA of the CDR3: TGTGCCAGCAGTTTGAGATTCTCAGTCTACAATGAGCAGTTCTTC. As protein: CASSLRFSVYNEQFF.

This chain joins TRBV6-1 and TRBJ2-5; 7 bases map to TRBD2. V lost 1 base to trimming and J lost 5 bases; unmatched junction nucleotides: 13. This CDR3 has 17 amino acids. CDR1 is MNHNS, CDR2 SASEGT, per germline. The CDR3 coding sequence is TGTGCCAGCAGTGAAGAGTTTGGCGGGGGAGATGTGGAGACCCAGTACTTC. This gives the protein CASSEEFGGGDVETQYF.

The genes are TRBV19 and TRBJ2-5, with 7 bases that match TRBD2. V lost 5 bases and J lost 2; bases outside the gene matches: 2. This CDR3 has 13 amino acids. Germline-derived CDR1 and CDR2 are LNHDA and SQIVND (reference sequence). CDR3 in DNA: TGTGCCAGTAGTCCTAGCGGACAAGAGACCCAGTACTTC. Translating it yields CASSPSGQETQYF.

CDR3 in DNA: TGTGCCAGCAGCTCACGTGCGGCCTATGGCTACACCTTC. This translates into CASSSRAAYGYTF. The rearrangement joins TRBV5-8 to TRBJ1-2; no firm D call. Trimming left V 3 bases short and J 4 bases short, with 10 bases between. This CDR3 has 13 residues. Germline V lookup: CDR1 SGHTS, CDR2 YDEGEE.

The chain is built from TRBV27 and TRBJ2-2, with 11 positions matching TRBD1. The CDR3 is 16 residues long. V dropped 2 bases and J dropped 7; count of bases not matched to a gene: 6. Germline CDR1 and CDR2: MNHEY and SMNVEV (reference sequence). The CDR3 nucleotides are TGTGCCAGCAGTTTAATTCGGACAGGGGGCGGCGGGGAGCTGTTTTTT. Translated, it gives CASSLIRTGGGGELFF.

The V gene is TRBV6-1, the J gene TRBJ1-5; D is perhaps TRBD1 (6 bases). Trimming shortened V by 1 base and J by 5 bases, and 12 bases separated the two germline ends. This CDR3 comprises 15 residues. CDR1 and CDR2 from the germline V gene are MNHNS and SASEGT. The CDR3 spells CASSEGTAQYQPQHF. CDR3 in DNA: TGTGCCAGCAGTGAAGGGACAGCGCAATATCAGCCCCAGCATTTT.

CDR3 coding DNA: TGCAGCGTTTCAAGCACCGGGGAGCTGTTTTTT. The encoded protein is CSVSSTGELFF. This chain links TRBV29-1 with TRBJ2-2; D uncertain. There are 11 residues in the CDR3. The germline gives CDR1 SQVTM, CDR2 ANQGSEA. Trimming stripped 5 bases from V and 4 bases from J, with 5 bases between.

In its sample, this clone was seen once. This chain uses TRBV11-2 with TRBJ2-2; a possible D gene is TRBD1 (5 bases). This CDR3 is built from 15 residues. V was cut by 4 bases and J by 1 base, with 10 bases left in between. Germline V gives CDR1 SGHAT, CDR2 FQNNGV. For the CDR3, the DNA is TGTGCCAGCAGCTGGGGCGGAAGGAACACCGGGGAGCTGTTTTTT. Amino acids: CASSWGGRNTGELFF.

This chain uses TRBV4-3 with TRBJ2-2; 13 nucleotides agree with TRBD2. V lost 5 bases and J lost 0; bases outside the gene matches: 3. The CDR3 totals 17 residues. The germline CDR1 and CDR2 sequences are LGHNA and YSLEER. The CDR3 region has the DNA TGCGCCAGCAGCAGGACTAGCGGGGGAGCGAACACCGGGGAGCTGTTTTTT. It specifies CASSRTSGGANTGELFF.

This chain links TRBV6-4 with TRBJ2-5; D gene uncertain. Germline CDR1 and CDR2: MRHNA and SNTAGT. CDR3 length: 12 residues. The V and J ends lost 9 bases and 7 bases respectively, with 15 bases between them. The CDR3 nucleotides are TGTGCCAGGGACGGGCGTCCAGGGACCCAGTACTTC. Amino acids: CARDGRPGTQYF.

The rearrangement joins TRBV9 to TRBJ2-1, with unresolved D. Germline CDR1 SGDLS, CDR2 YYNGEE. This CDR3 is 11 amino acids long. The V end was cut by 0 bases, the J end by 8 bases, with 3 bases between. CDR3 amino acids: CASSVAYEQFF. Written as DNA, the CDR3 is TGTGCCAGCAGCGTAGCTTATGAGCAGTTCTTC.

The J gene is TRBJ2-2, the V gene TRBV9, with D possibly TRBD1 on 6 matching bases. V was trimmed by 6 bases and J by 4 bases, leaving 10 bases between them. The CDR3 is made up of 13 amino acids. Germline loops: CDR1 SGDLS, CDR2 YYNGEE. CDR3 nucleotides: TGTGCCAGCAACGTGGGGGCCACCGGGGAGCTGTTTTTT. Protein sequence: CASNVGATGELFF.

The rearrangement uses TRBV7-2 and TRBJ1-2; 8 nucleotides agree with TRBD1. J lost 4 bases, V lost 0 bases, and 7 bases had no gene match. Germline V lookup: CDR1 SGHTA, CDR2 FQGNSA. The CDR3 runs 16 residues. Written as DNA, the CDR3 is TGTGCCAGCAGCTTAGCAAGGACAGGGTACGGCTATGGCTACACCTTC. Residues: CASSLARTGYGYGYTF.

This rearrangement joins TRBV11-2 to TRBJ2-4, with 8 bases fitting TRBD2. Unmatched junction bases numbered 9, after V lost 5 bases and J lost 6 bases. The CDR3 spans 15 residues. Germline CDR1 is SGHAT and CDR2 is FQNNGV. DNA of the CDR3: TGTGCCAGCAGCAAACCCGGGACTAGAGGAAACATTCAGTACTTC. Amino acids: CASSKPGTRGNIQYF.

This clone was observed a few times. The chain couples TRBV7-9 to TRBJ1-2; TRBD1 agrees at 10 bases. This CDR3 region has 16 residues. Germline lookup yields CDR1 SEHNR and CDR2 FQNEAQ (reference sequence). With 5 bases clipped from V and 5 bases from J, the junction kept 11 bases outside the gene matches. CDR3 in DNA: TGTGCCAGCAGCCAACAAGCCGGGACAGGGGAATATGGCTACACCTTC. As protein: CASSQQAGTGEYGYTF.

The CDR3 protein is CSVGLLSSYNEQFF. DNA of the CDR3: TGCAGCGTTGGGCTACTCAGCTCCTACAATGAGCAGTTCTTC. The genes are TRBV29-1 and TRBJ2-1; D uncertain. V lost 4 bases to trimming and J lost 0 bases, with 10 bases between them. The CDR3 totals 14 residues. The germline V gene encodes CDR1 SQVTM and CDR2 ANQGSEA.

The chain combines TRBV6-5 with TRBJ1-6; D is possibly TRBD1 (5 bases). V shed 10 bases and J shed 9 bases, with 22 bases lying between them. The length of the CDR3 is 15 residues. Per germline, CDR1 MNHEY and CDR2 SVGAGI. This CDR3 reads CATKKPPGGVSPLHF. CDR3 nucleotides: TGTGCCACCAAAAAACCCCCGGGGGGGGTTTCACCCCTCCACTTT.

This clone was seen a single time. The rearrangement uses TRBV6-5 and TRBJ2-7, with D possibly TRBD2 on 6 matching bases. Germline CDR1 MNHEY, CDR2 SVGAGI. Trimming stripped 1 base from V and 5 bases from J, with 15 bases between. The CDR3 has 15 residues. The CDR3 DNA is TGTGCCAGCAGTTACTTATCCGGGAGTGGTAACGAGCAGTACTTC. Translation: CASSYLSGSGNEQYF.

The sample holds a few counts of this clone. The rearrangement links TRBV6-1 to TRBJ2-2; 8 nucleotides agree with TRBD2. The J segment lost 6 bases and the V segment lost 4 bases, leaving 10 bases of the junction unmatched. The CDR3 spans 16 residues. Germline loops: CDR1 MNHNS, CDR2 SASEGT. This CDR3 reads CASSATSAGEAGELFF. The CDR3 DNA reads as TGTGCCAGCAGTGCAACCTCAGCGGGAGAGGCCGGGGAGCTGTTTTTT.

The CDR3 region is CASSRKTGPHEQYF. The DNA of the CDR3 is TGTGCCAGCAGCCGTAAAACAGGGCCCCACGAGCAGTACTTC. The chain is built from TRBV7-2 and TRBJ2-7, with a possible D match to TRBD1 (6 bases). CDR3 length: 14 amino acids. Deletions cut 5 bases from V and 5 bases from J, with 16 bases between. Germline CDR1 SGHTA, CDR2 FQGNSA. Filled out from reference TRBV7-2 and TRBJ2-7, the complete variable domain reads GAGVSQSPSNKVTEKGKDVELRCDPISGHTALYWYRQSLGQGLEFLIYFQGNSAPDKSGLPSDRFSAERTGGSVSTLTIQRTQQEDSAVYLCASSRKTGPHEQYFGPGTRLTVT.